This T cell receptor beta chain was identified in a study of T-cell reconstitution after alpha-beta-depleted transplantation in children. The CDR3 is 14 residues long. With 8 bases removed from V and 3 bases from J, the gap between germline ends came to 14 bases. The germline V gene encodes CDR1 SNHLY and CDR2 FYNNEI. The authors prepared the TCRbeta library with unique molecular identifiers. TCRdb ran MiXCR on the PCR reads and lists one entry per CDR3 protein. The top ten clones hold about 2.3% of a sample with about 500,000 distinct CDR3 sequences, 32% of them seen once. The TCR sequence derives from a human donor who donated a stem cell graft to a child with aplastic anemia. The sample here was PBMCs from the stem cell graft donor, taken from the stem cell graft. The chain links TRBV2 to TRBJ1-5; D is unresolved. The CDR3 loop is CASGVNGNNQPQHF. The CDR3 DNA is TGTGCCAGCGGGGTGAACGGGAACAATCAGCCCCAGCATTTT.